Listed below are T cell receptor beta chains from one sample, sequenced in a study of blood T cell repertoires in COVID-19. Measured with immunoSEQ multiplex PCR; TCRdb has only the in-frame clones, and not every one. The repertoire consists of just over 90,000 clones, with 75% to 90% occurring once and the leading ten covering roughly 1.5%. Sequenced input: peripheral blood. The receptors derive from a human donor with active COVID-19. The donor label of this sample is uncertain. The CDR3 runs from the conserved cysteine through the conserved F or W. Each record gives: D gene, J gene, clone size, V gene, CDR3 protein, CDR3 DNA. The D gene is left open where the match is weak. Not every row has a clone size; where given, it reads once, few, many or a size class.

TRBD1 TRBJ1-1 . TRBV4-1 CASSHFRDRRSNTEAFF TGCGCCAGCAGCCATTTCCGGGACAGGAGATCTAACACTGAAGCTTTCTTT
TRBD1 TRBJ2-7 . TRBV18 CASSRRQGVASYEQYF TGTGCCAGCTCACGAAGACAGGGGGTGGCCTCCTACGAGCAGTACTTC
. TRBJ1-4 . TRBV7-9 CASSLGHEWVSAEKLFF TGTGCCAGCAGCTTGGGGCATGAGTGGGTGTCGGCTGAAAAACTGTTTTTT
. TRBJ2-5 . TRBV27 CASSLEAETQYF TGTGCCAGCAGTTTAGAGGCGGAGACCCAGTACTTC
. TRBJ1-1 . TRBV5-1 CASSLQTGNTEAFF TGCGCCAGCAGCTTGCAGACAGGGAACACTGAAGCTTTCTTT
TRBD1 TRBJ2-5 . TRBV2 CASILTGASGETQYF TGTGCCAGCATCCTGACAGGGGCATCGGGGGAGACCCAGTACTTC
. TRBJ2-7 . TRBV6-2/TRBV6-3 CASSWQTGYEQYF TGTGCCAGCAGTTGGCAGACGGGGTACGAGCAGTACTTC
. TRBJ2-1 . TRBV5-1 CASRYRDMSYNEQFF TGCGCCAGCAGGTACAGGGACATGTCCTACAATGAGCAGTTCTTC
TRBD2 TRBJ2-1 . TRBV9 CASSVESGGYNEQFF TGTGCCAGCAGCGTAGAAAGCGGGGGTTACAATGAGCAGTTCTTC
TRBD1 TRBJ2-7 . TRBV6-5 CASRAGTGVGEQYF TGTGCCAGCAGGGCTGGGACAGGGGTCGGCGAGCAGTACTTC
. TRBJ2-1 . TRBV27 CASSLIGPGSFNEQFF TGTGCCAGCAGTTTAATCGGGCCGGGATCTTTCAATGAGCAGTTCTTC
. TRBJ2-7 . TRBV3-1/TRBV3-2 CASTSGDSYEQYF TGTGCCAGCACGTCAGGGGATTCCTACGAGCAGTACTTC
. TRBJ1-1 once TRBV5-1 CASSLAWETLPNTEAFF TGCGCCAGCAGCTTGGCTTGGGAGACATTACCGAACACTGAAGCTTTCTTT